This passage covers 26 T cell receptor beta chains from one sample sequenced in a study of T cell responses to AZD1222 COVID-19 vaccine. Assay used: immunoSEQ multiplex PCR; TCRdb lists only in-frame clones, some missing. The sample contains over 200,000 clones, roughly 94% of which appear only once. Sequenced here: peripheral blood, sampled 28 days after the second dose of the MenACWY control vaccine. The origin of the receptors is an adult who received the MenACWY meningococcal vaccine as a control.

The rearrangement joins TRBV11-2 to TRBJ2-1, with TRBD2 matching 9 bases. Germline values: CDR1 SGHAT, CDR2 FQNNGV. V gave up 1 base and J gave up 9 bases; unmatched junction bases: 10. The CDR3 loop spans 16 amino acids. The DNA of the CDR3 is TGTGCCAGCAGCTTAGTCGGGGTTGGCGGGAGGGCTGAGCAGTTCTTC. Translating gives CASSLVGVGGRAEQFF.

V and J are TRBV5-8 and TRBJ1-4; D gene ambiguous. The CDR3 is 14 residues long. Deletions cut 1 base from V and 6 bases from J, with 10 bases between. Germline loops: CDR1 SGHTS, CDR2 YDEGEE. The DNA for the CDR3 is TGTGCCAGCAGCTTGAAAGGGAGGGATGAAAAACTGTTTTTT. Amino acids: CASSLKGRDEKLFF.

The chain combines TRBV19 with TRBJ2-7; perhaps TRBD1 as D (6 bases). The CDR3 has 16 amino acids. CDR1 and CDR2 (germline): LNHDA, SQIVND (reference sequence). V lost 5 bases to trimming and J lost 3 bases, with 20 bases between them. The CDR3 is CASSARQVILSYEQYF. As DNA, the CDR3 is TGTGCCAGTAGTGCCCGACAGGTTATCTTGAGCTACGAGCAGTACTTC.

The rearrangement uses TRBV2 and TRBJ1-2, with D unresolved. This CDR3 spans 13 amino acids. Germline CDR1 is SNHLY and CDR2 is FYNNEI. V lost 1 base and J lost 4, with 7 bases in between. Here the CDR3 DNA reads TGTGCCAGCAGTGAAGTGGACTCCTATGGCTACACCTTC. Its translation: CASSEVDSYGYTF.

CDR3 loop: CASSFDYYEQYF. The CDR3 nucleotides read TGTGCCAGCAGCTTTGACTACTACGAGCAGTACTTC. The chain has TRBV6-2 or TRBV6-3 and TRBJ2-7; perhaps TRBD2 as D (5 bases). Trimming shortened V by 6 bases and J by 3 bases, and 9 bases separated the two germline ends. The length of the CDR3 is 12 residues. Germline CDR1 MNHEY, CDR2 SVGEGT.

The CDR3 region is CASSGGQKGNQPQHF. CDR3 bases: TGTGCCAGCAGTGGGGGGCAGAAAGGGAATCAGCCCCAGCATTTT. The V gene is TRBV2, the J gene TRBJ1-5, with D possibly TRBD1 on 6 matching bases. This CDR3 comprises 15 residues. Germline V gives CDR1 SNHLY, CDR2 FYNNEI. The V and J ends lost 4 bases and 4 bases respectively, with 14 bases between them.

This chain links TRBV7-9 with TRBJ1-4; the D is unclear. Germline V gene sequence: CDR1 SEHNR, CDR2 FQNEAQ (reference sequence). The CDR3 is 15 residues long. Trimming pared 0 bases from V and 0 bases from J, leaving 5 bases between. This CDR3 reads CASSLASATNEKLFF. The CDR3 DNA is TGTGCCAGCAGCTTAGCGTCCGCAACTAATGAAAAACTGTTTTTT.

CDR3 bases: TGCGCCAGCAGCCAAGTCGCCGCATACGAGCAGTACTTC. Its translation: CASSQVAAYEQYF. The gene calls are TRBV4-1 and TRBJ2-7; D is undetermined. CDR3 length: 13 amino acids. Trimming took 1 base from V and 4 from J, leaving 8 bases between them. CDR1 MGHRA and CDR2 YSYEKL come from the germline V gene.

The V gene is TRBV15, the J gene TRBJ2-7, with TRBD1 matching over 8 bases. Germline V gene sequence: CDR1 LNHNV, CDR2 YYDKDF (reference sequence). The trim removed 4 bases at V and 5 bases at J, leaving 7 bases unmatched. CDR3 size: 14 residues. The CDR3 protein is CATSKRTGLDEQYF. For the CDR3, the DNA is TGTGCCACCAGCAAAAGGACAGGGCTGGACGAGCAGTACTTC. Complete variable domain (other parts from reference TRBV15 and TRBJ2-7): DAMVIQNPRYQVTQFGKPVTLSCSQTLNHNVMYWYQQKSSQAPKLLFHYYDKDFNNEADTPDNFQSRRPNTSFCFLDIRSPGLGDTAMYLCATSKRTGLDEQYFGPGTRLTVT.

This chain links TRBV5-4 with TRBJ2-5; 8 bases are a match to TRBD2. The trim removed 3 bases at V and 3 bases at J, leaving 7 bases unmatched. Germline CDR1 SGHNT, CDR2 YYREEE (reference sequence). The CDR3 is 15 residues long. The CDR3 loop reads CASSSAGGSKETQYF. Here the CDR3 DNA reads TGTGCCAGCAGCTCCGCGGGGGGCTCAAAAGAGACCCAGTACTTC.

J is TRBJ1-1 and V is TRBV6-5; no clear D. The V end was cut by 1 base, the J end by 2 bases, with 2 bases between. Germline CDR1 MNHEY, CDR2 SVGAGI. The CDR3 is 12 residues long. CDR3 region: CASSYLNTEAFF. The DNA for the CDR3 is TGTGCCAGCAGTTACTTAAACACTGAAGCTTTCTTT.

J is TRBJ2-5 and V is TRBV12-5; D could derive from TRBD1 or TRBD2 (5 bases each). Trimming took 1 base from V and 4 from J, leaving 10 bases between them. This CDR3 comprises 14 residues. Germline lookup yields CDR1 LGHNT and CDR2 FRNRAP. The CDR3 region is CASGLEAGRETQYF. The CDR3 DNA reads as TGTGCTAGTGGTTTGGAGGCAGGGAGAGAGACCCAGTACTTC.

This chain uses TRBV28 with TRBJ1-6; D unclear. This CDR3 contains 14 residues. CDR1 is MDHEN, CDR2 SYDVKM, per germline. The V and J ends lost 10 bases and 8 bases respectively, with 18 bases between them. The CDR3, as DNA: TGTGCCATCCGACCTAGGGTTTTTGATTCACCCCTCCACTTT. Protein sequence: CAIRPRVFDSPLHF.

This chain connects TRBV3-1 (or the pseudogene TRBV3-2) to TRBJ1-3; no definite D call. V lost 2 bases and J 8 bases, leaving 13 bases between the germline ends. The CDR3 has 14 amino acids. Per the germline V gene, CDR1 is LGHDT and CDR2 is YNNKEL (reference sequence). The CDR3 is CASSQWTGIDTIYF. DNA for the CDR3: TGTGCCAGCAGCCAATGGACCGGGATAGACACCATATATTTT.

J is TRBJ2-7 and V is TRBV10-3, with D perhaps matching TRBD1 (8 bases). V gave up 10 bases and J gave up 1 base, with 29 bases separating them. Germline assignment: CDR1 ENHRY and CDR2 SYGVKD. CDR3 size: 18 residues. The CDR3 DNA sequence: TGTGCCACCACAGGACAGGGAATCTCTAGCGGAAATTCCTACGAGCAGTACTTC. Protein sequence: CATTGQGISSGNSYEQYF.

This rearrangement joins TRBV28 to TRBJ2-7; 9 nucleotides align to TRBD1. V was pared by 4 bases and J by 5 bases, with 6 bases of the junction left unmatched. Germline V gene data show CDR1 as MDHEN and CDR2 as SYDVKM. The CDR3 length is 14 residues. The CDR3 here is CASSSGQGINEQYF. CDR3 in DNA: TGTGCCAGCAGTTCGGGACAGGGCATCAACGAGCAGTACTTC.

The V and J genes are TRBV5-5 and TRBJ1-2; D uncertain. There are 14 residues in the CDR3. CDR1 and CDR2 (germline): SGHKS, YYEKEE (reference sequence). V lost 2 bases and J lost 5, with 13 bases in between. Written as DNA, the CDR3 is TGTGCCAGCAGCTTCCAGCCAGCAAATTATGGCTACACCTTC. Its protein is CASSFQPANYGYTF.

The chain carries TRBV5-8 and TRBJ1-2; possibly TRBD1 for D (6 bases). This CDR3 spans 15 amino acids. Germline V gene lookup returns CDR1 SGHTS and CDR2 YDEGEE. Between the trimmed V and J ends, which lost 7 bases and 1 base, there was a span of 17 bases. The CDR3 sequence is CASPQGPLFNYGYTF. CDR3 nucleotide sequence: TGTGCCAGCCCGCAGGGGCCTCTCTTTAACTATGGCTACACCTTC. Supplemented by reference TRBV5-8 and TRBJ1-2, the full variable domain reads EAGVTQSPTHLIKTRGQQATLRCSPISGHTSVYWYQQALGLGLQFLLWYDEGEERNRGNFPPRFSGRQFPNYSSELNVNALELEDSALYLCASPQGPLFNYGYTFGSGTRLTVV.

The chain employs TRBV28 and TRBJ2-7; possible D gene TRBD2, 5 bases. The length of the CDR3 is 16 residues. The V end was cut by 1 base, the J end by 1 base, with 14 bases between. Germline CDR1 and CDR2: MDHEN and SYDVKM. The CDR3 loop is CASSLSGGSGSYEQYF. The CDR3 coding sequence is TGTGCCAGCAGTTTATCAGGTGGGAGTGGGTCCTACGAGCAGTACTTC. The whole variable domain, filled in from reference TRBV28 and TRBJ2-7, reads DVKVTQSSRYLVKRTGEKVFLECVQDMDHENMFWYRQDPGLGLRLIYFSYDVKMKEKGDIPEGYSVSREKKERFSLILESASTNQTSMYLCASSLSGGSGSYEQYFGPGTRLTVT.

The J gene is TRBJ2-2, the V gene TRBV9, with D possibly matching TRBD2 (5 bases). The CDR3 length is 16 residues. Germline CDR1 SGDLS, CDR2 YYNGEE. V lost 6 bases and J 0 bases, leaving 15 bases between the germline ends. The CDR3 DNA is TGTGCCAGCACCCCCGGGGAGCGGTCGAACACCGGGGAGCTGTTTTTT. Translation gives CASTPGERSNTGELFF.

V usage is TRBV4-1 and J usage is TRBJ2-7; weak D call: TRBD1 (5 bases). Germline assignment: CDR1 MGHRA and CDR2 YSYEKL. Deletions cut 1 base from V and 3 bases from J, with 13 bases between. This CDR3 has 15 residues. The CDR3 loop is CASSQAQDILYEQYF. The CDR3 bases are TGCGCCAGCAGCCAAGCCCAGGACATTCTCTACGAGCAGTACTTC.

The chain links TRBV6-1 to TRBJ1-6; D not certain. Per the germline V gene, CDR1 is MNHNS and CDR2 is SASEGT. V lost 3 bases to trimming and J lost 5 bases, with 8 bases between them. The CDR3 extends over 14 amino acids. DNA for the CDR3: TGTGCCAGCAGTGATCGTACAGATAATTCACCCCTCCACTTT. This encodes CASSDRTDNSPLHF.

The sample holds one count of this clone. The rearrangement uses TRBV29-1 and TRBJ1-2; TRBD1 is a possible D gene (6 bases). V shed 6 bases and J shed 0 bases, with 8 bases lying between them. This CDR3 has 12 amino acids. Germline CDR1 reads SQVTM; CDR2 reads ANQGSEA. CDR3 sequence: CSVDRTNYGYTF. The CDR3 DNA reads TGCAGCGTCGACAGGACTAACTATGGCTACACCTTC.

The gene calls are TRBV28 and TRBJ1-2; 10 bases are a match to TRBD1. Germline assignment: CDR1 MDHEN and CDR2 SYDVKM. V lost 6 bases to trimming and J lost 4 bases; unmatched junction nucleotides: 11. This CDR3 spans 16 amino acids. This chain's CDR3 is CASSPGTGVMGYGYTF. The CDR3, as DNA: TGTGCCAGCAGCCCCGGGACAGGGGTAATGGGCTATGGCTACACCTTC.

V gene TRBV4-1 combines with J gene TRBJ2-1; D uncertain. This CDR3 is 16 amino acids long. The germline V gene has CDR1 MGHRA and CDR2 YSYEKL. V gave up 1 base and J gave up 4 bases, with 14 bases separating them. The CDR3 DNA reads TGCGCCAGCAGCCAAGGGGCCAACACCCGATACAATGAGCAGTTCTTC. Translation gives CASSQGANTRYNEQFF.

The chain has TRBV10-3 and TRBJ1-2; tentatively, D is TRBD1 (6 bases). V lost 6 bases and J lost 5, with 22 bases in between. Germline CDR1 is ENHRY and CDR2 is SYGVKD. The CDR3 has 16 amino acids. CDR3 sequence: CAIRYSNRDLSYGYTF. The CDR3, as DNA: TGTGCCATCAGATATTCGAACAGGGATTTGTCTTATGGCTACACCTTC.